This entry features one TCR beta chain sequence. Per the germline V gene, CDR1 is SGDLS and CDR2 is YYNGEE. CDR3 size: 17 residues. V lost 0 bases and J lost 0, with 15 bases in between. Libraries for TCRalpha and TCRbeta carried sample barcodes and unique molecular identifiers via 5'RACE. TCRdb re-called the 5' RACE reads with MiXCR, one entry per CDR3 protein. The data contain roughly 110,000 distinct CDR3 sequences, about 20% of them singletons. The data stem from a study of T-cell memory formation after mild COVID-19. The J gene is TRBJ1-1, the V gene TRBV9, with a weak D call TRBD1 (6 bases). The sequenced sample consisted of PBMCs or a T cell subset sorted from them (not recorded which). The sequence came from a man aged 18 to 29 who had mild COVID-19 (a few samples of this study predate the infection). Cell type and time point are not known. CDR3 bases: TGTGCCAGCAGCGTAGCCCCTTGGGGGGCCATGAACACTGAAGCTTTCTTT. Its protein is CASSVAPWGAMNTEAFF.